Listed here are 5 T cell receptor beta chains from one sample, sequenced in a study of spatial heterogeneity in lung cancer. These TCRs' antigens remain unknown. Study findings and constraints: Tumors with more nonsynonymous mutations had more expanded intratumoral alpha and beta TCRs.

Specified time point: sample taken at primary tumor resection. TCRdb redid the calling of the 5' RACE reads with MiXCR, one entry per CDR3 protein. The top ten clones hold over 9.5% of a sample with about 7,200 distinct CDR3 sequences, roughly a tenth of them seen once. The sample in question was lung tumor tissue, obtained at surgery. These receptors all come from a female donor with early-stage non-small cell lung cancer.

This chain's CDR3 is CASSTEAGRRNEQFF. In DNA form, the CDR3 reads TGTGCCAGCAGCACCGAAGCGGGCCGACGGAATGAGCAGTTCTTC. The rearrangement joins TRBV6-2 or TRBV6-3 to TRBJ2-1, with D possibly being TRBD2 (6 bases). CDR3 length equals 15 residues. V lost 6 bases and J 7 bases, leaving 19 bases between the germline ends. Germline CDR1 is MNHEY and CDR2 is SVGEGT.

This clonotype is labeled large (0.1 to 1%). The chain links TRBV7-2 to TRBJ2-7, with D maybe TRBD1 (6 bases). V lost 5 bases to trimming and J lost 2 bases, with 19 bases between them. The CDR3 is 16 residues long. Germline CDR1 reads SGHTA; CDR2 reads FQGNSA. The DNA of the CDR3 is TGTGCCAGCAGCCTCCGAGGGACACCTGCAGCCTACGAGCAGTACTTC. Translated: CASSLRGTPAAYEQYF.

This clonotype qualifies as medium-sized. The genes are TRBV7-8 and TRBJ2-4, with a possible D match to TRBD1 (5 bases). V lost 4 bases and J 0 bases, leaving 10 bases between the germline ends. From germline, CDR1 is SGHVS and CDR2 FQNEAQ. The CDR3 totals 15 residues. CDR3 sequence reads: CASSSQGLAKNIQYF. The CDR3 coding sequence is TGTGCCAGCAGCTCTCAGGGATTAGCCAAAAACATTCAGTACTTC.

The chain has TRBV5-4 and TRBJ2-5; 9 bases fit TRBD1. Germline V gene lookup returns CDR1 SGHNT and CDR2 YYREEE (reference sequence). There are 14 residues in the CDR3. Trimming cost V 4 bases and J 2 bases; bases outside gene matches: 3. The CDR3 sequence is CASSRTGDQETQYF. In DNA, the CDR3 is TGTGCCAGCAGCCGGACAGGGGATCAAGAGACCCAGTACTTC.

This clonotype was detected a few times. The rearrangement links TRBV7-2 to TRBJ1-3; unclear D gene. Germline loops: CDR1 SGHTA, CDR2 FQGNSA. The CDR3 has 14 residues. Trimming took off 3 bases at V and 2 bases at J, with 8 bases between the two ends. The CDR3 is CASSFGRAGNTIYF. The CDR3 coding sequence is TGTGCCAGCAGCTTTGGAAGGGCTGGAAACACCATATATTTT.